Listed below are T cell receptor beta chains from one sample, sequenced in a study of blood T cell repertoires in COVID-19. Profiling relied on immunoSEQ multiplex PCR, and the TCRdb table lists in-frame clones only, not all of them. Of about 74,000 clones in the sample, almost 85% are singletons; the top ten hold approximately 35%. Sequences were obtained from peripheral blood. The receptors originated from a man aged 65 to 79 with acute or convalescent COVID-19. Both conserved end residues are part of each CDR3. Fields, in order: D gene, J gene, clone size, V gene, CDR3 protein, CDR3 DNA. The D gene is left open where the match is weak. The size of a clone is reported for some rows only, either as once, few or many, or as a class for expanded clones.

d_call: TRBD2
j_call: TRBJ2-7
clone_size: few
v_call: TRBV2
cdr3_aa: CASSESGRRTLWEQYF
cdr3_nt: TGTGCCAGCAGTGAAAGCGGGAGAAGAACTTTGTGGGAGCAGTACTTC

d_call: TRBD2
j_call: TRBJ2-7
clone_size: few
v_call: TRBV7-9
cdr3_aa: CASSLVVALAGVSYEQYF
cdr3_nt: TGTGCCAGCAGCTTGGTTGTAGCCCTAGCGGGAGTTTCCTACGAGCAGTACTTC

d_call: TRBD2
j_call: TRBJ2-3
clone_size: -
v_call: TRBV7-3
cdr3_aa: CATGLAGGPTDTQYF
cdr3_nt: TGTGCCACCGGACTAGCGGGGGGGCCGACAGATACGCAGTATTTT

d_call: -
j_call: TRBJ1-5
clone_size: -
v_call: TRBV10-3
cdr3_aa: CATGTGEGSNQPQHF
cdr3_nt: TGTGCCACCGGGACCGGGGAGGGGAGCAATCAGCCCCAGCATTTT

d_call: TRBD1
j_call: TRBJ2-7
clone_size: -
v_call: TRBV5-6
cdr3_aa: CASSFVGQGNYEQYF
cdr3_nt: TGTGCCAGCAGCTTTGTCGGACAGGGTAACTACGAGCAGTACTTC

d_call: TRBD2
j_call: TRBJ2-7
clone_size: -
v_call: TRBV7-2
cdr3_aa: CASSSGGSLRSSYEQYF
cdr3_nt: TGTGCCAGCAGCTCGGGGGGGTCCTTAAGAAGCTCCTACGAGCAGTACTTC

d_call: -
j_call: TRBJ2-7
clone_size: -
v_call: TRBV18
cdr3_aa: CASSPRKGGSYEQYF
cdr3_nt: TGTGCCAGCTCACCAAGAAAGGGAGGTAGCTACGAGCAGTACTTC

d_call: -
j_call: TRBJ2-6
clone_size: -
v_call: TRBV7-9
cdr3_aa: CASSLWGHSGANVLTF
cdr3_nt: TGTGCCAGCAGCTTATGGGGGCACTCTGGGGCCAACGTCCTGACTTTC

d_call: -
j_call: TRBJ2-6
clone_size: -
v_call: TRBV10-3
cdr3_aa: CAVGLSGANVLTF
cdr3_nt: TGTGCCGTCGGTCTCTCTGGGGCCAACGTCCTGACTTTC

d_call: -
j_call: TRBJ1-2
clone_size: -
v_call: TRBV5-1
cdr3_aa: CASSPDGRGPNYGYTF
cdr3_nt: TGCGCCAGCAGCCCCGATGGGCGGGGCCCAAACTATGGCTACACCTTC

d_call: -
j_call: TRBJ1-1
clone_size: -
v_call: TRBV6-5
cdr3_aa: CASSLPGQNTEAFF
cdr3_nt: TGTGCCAGCAGTCTTCCGGGACAGAACACTGAAGCTTTCTTT

d_call: TRBD1
j_call: TRBJ2-2
clone_size: -
v_call: TRBV29-1
cdr3_aa: CSGRSGTGLTGELFF
cdr3_nt: TGCAGCGGTAGATCCGGGACAGGGCTTACCGGGGAGCTGTTTTTT

d_call: TRBD2
j_call: TRBJ2-1
clone_size: -
v_call: TRBV7-2
cdr3_aa: CASTLGGAGTSLYNEQFF
cdr3_nt: TGTGCCAGCACCCTAGGGGGGGCCGGGACTAGCTTATACAATGAGCAGTTCTTC

d_call: -
j_call: TRBJ2-1
clone_size: -
v_call: TRBV29-1
cdr3_aa: CSVTRANNEQFF
cdr3_nt: TGCAGCGTCACCCGCGCTAACAATGAGCAGTTCTTC

d_call: -
j_call: TRBJ1-5
clone_size: few
v_call: TRBV5-1
cdr3_aa: CASSFEGDQPQHF
cdr3_nt: TGCGCCAGCAGCTTTGAGGGGGATCAGCCCCAGCATTTT

d_call: TRBD1
j_call: TRBJ2-2
clone_size: -
v_call: TRBV2
cdr3_aa: CASMLGTVMTGELFF
cdr3_nt: TGTGCCAGCATGCTCGGGACAGTAATGACCGGGGAGCTGTTTTTT

d_call: TRBD2
j_call: TRBJ2-1
clone_size: -
v_call: TRBV19
cdr3_aa: CASSIAGGPSNEQFF
cdr3_nt: TGTGCCAGTAGTATCGCGGGAGGGCCGAGTAATGAGCAGTTCTTC

d_call: -
j_call: TRBJ2-5
clone_size: -
v_call: TRBV11-1
cdr3_aa: CASSKTDIQETQYF
cdr3_nt: TGTGCCAGCAGCAAGACAGATATTCAAGAGACCCAGTACTTC

d_call: -
j_call: TRBJ2-1
clone_size: -
v_call: TRBV9
cdr3_aa: CASSVEGGSYNEQFF
cdr3_nt: TGTGCCAGCAGCGTAGAAGGCGGCTCTTACAATGAGCAGTTCTTC